The following is a TCR beta chain sequence with its context. Study members were between roughly 18 and 90 years old and lived in roughly 24 US regions. Clinical histories supplied by participants themselves formed the basis of cohort assignment. The CDR3 length is 14 residues. Germline loops: CDR1 MNHEY, CDR2 SVGEGT. Between the trimmed V and J ends, which lost 1 base and 10 bases, there was a span of 11 bases. Assay: immunoSEQ multiplex PCR; the TCRdb copy retains only in-frame clones and omits some. The data hold roughly 250,000 clones, with about 85% observed a single time. The source of the sample is a study of blood T cell repertoires in COVID-19. At the level of the study: Donors in the United States, Italy and Spain gave samples during acute or convalescent COVID-19. T cells, B-cell-depleted T cells, or PBMCs provided the cDNA or gDNA that served as material.

The sample consisted of PBMCs or T cells enriched from blood (not recorded which). The sequence derives from a woman younger than 45 with acute COVID-19. This chain joins TRBV6-2 or TRBV6-3 and TRBJ1-6, with D possibly matching TRBD1 (5 bases). The CDR3 region has the DNA TGTGCCAGCAGTTACTGGAGGGGTGAGTCACCCCTCCACTTT. Translated, it gives CASSYWRGESPLHF.